The clone carrying this T cell receptor (beta chain) appeared a few times. The data belong to a study of T-cell reconstitution after alpha-beta-depleted transplantation in children. Germline CDR1 and CDR2: SGHKS and YYEKEE (reference sequence). The V segment lost 0 bases and the J segment 7 bases; nucleotides outside the gene matches: 7. This CDR3 is 15 amino acids long. Unique molecular identifiers were incorporated when the TCRbeta library was constructed. TCRdb re-analysed the PCR reads in MiXCR, keeping a single row per CDR3 protein. The sample contains 400,000 to 500,000 distinct CDR3 sequences, roughly 10% of which appear only once.

This receptor was obtained from a human donor who donated a stem cell graft to a child with acute myeloid leukemia. Specimen: PBMCs from the stem cell graft donor, collected from the stem cell graft. This chain uses TRBV5-5 with TRBJ2-1; 7 bases are a match to TRBD2. CDR3: CASSLGLAVGNEQFF. DNA for the CDR3: TGTGCCAGCAGCTTGGGTCTAGCGGTGGGGAATGAGCAGTTCTTC. Supplemented by reference TRBV5-5 and TRBJ2-1, the full variable domain reads DAGVTQSPTHLIKTRGQQVTLRCSPISGHKSVSWYQQVLGQGPQFIFQYYEKEERGRGNFPDRFSARQFPNYSSELNVNALLLGDSALYLCASSLGLAVGNEQFFGPGTRLTVL.